The next 28 T cell receptor beta chains were all read from a single sample in a study of regulatory T cells in long-lasting Graves disease. Time point reported: newly diagnosed GD, antithyroid drugs for less than 3 months. Extracted RNA from PBMCs served as the source of the TCR library. Arm-PCR of CDR3 regions and iRepertoire HTBI primers were used to build TCR beta libraries. TCRdb reprocessed the multiplex PCR reads with MiXCR, giving one entry per CDR3 protein. The table has about 500,000 distinct CDR3 sequences, around 16% seen once. This sample also belongs to another study, concerning T cells in Graves' hyperthyroidism and ophthalmopathy.

The sample in question was peripheral blood mononuclear cells (PBMCs), obtained at new diagnosis, from a patient treated with antithyroid drugs. These receptors all come from a man between 35 and 55 years old with Graves disease.

On this clonotype itself: A read error is possible here, since a much larger clone lies one base away. The chain joins TRBV20-1 to TRBJ2-7; 14 nucleotides agree with TRBD2. This CDR3 region has 19 residues. J gave up 0 bases and V 5 bases, and 15 bases lay outside the gene matches. Germline CDR1 reads DFQATT; CDR2 reads SNEGSKA (reference sequence). This chain's CDR3 is CSAYTDLWTSGRSSYEQYF. Written as DNA, the CDR3 is TGCAGTGCTTATACCGACCTTTGGACTAGCGGGAGGTCCTCCTACGAGCAGTACTTC.

This clonotype was recorded once. The rearrangement uses TRBV20-1 and TRBJ2-7, with 14 bases that match TRBD2. The CDR3 spans 15 residues. The junction had 7 bases not matched to a gene; V was cut back by 3 bases and J by 6 bases. CDR1 is DFQATT, CDR2 SNEGSKA, per germline (reference sequence). DNA of the CDR3: TGCAGTGCTAGTAGACTAGCGGGAGGGCCTCGCGAGCAGTACTTC. As protein: CSASRLAGGPREQYF.

This clonotype was observed many times. CDR3 loop: CASSLGPGGGGQPQHF. The CDR3 DNA is TGTGCCAGCAGTTTAGGCCCGGGGGGAGGGGGTCAGCCCCAGCATTTT. The genes are TRBV12-3 or TRBV12-4 and TRBJ1-5; the D gene is possibly TRBD1 (6 bases). Trimming left V 1 base short and J 6 bases short, with 16 bases between. CDR3 length equals 16 residues.

The V and J genes are TRBV2 and TRBJ2-4, with D tentatively TRBD2 (6 bases). The CDR3 extends over 17 amino acids. V was shortened by 3 bases and J by 0 bases, with 15 bases between the two germline ends. Germline V CDR1 and CDR2: SNHLY, FYNNEI. The CDR3, as DNA: TGTGCCAGCAGTGAGCGGGGACCAGTCCTAGCCAAAAACATTCAGTACTTC. Translation: CASSERGPVLAKNIQYF.

This clonotype was detected ten times or more. The J gene is TRBJ1-5, the V gene TRBV20-1; weak D call: TRBD1 (5 bases). CDR3 length: 15 residues. The germline CDR1 and CDR2 sequences are DFQATT and SNEGSKA (reference sequence). With 2 bases removed from V and 5 bases from J, the gap between germline ends came to 16 bases. CDR3 sequence: CSARSVGRADQPQHF. In nucleotides, the CDR3 is TGCAGTGCTAGATCAGTTGGCAGGGCGGATCAGCCCCAGCATTTT.

This clonotype was recorded a few times. This chain joins TRBV24-1 and TRBJ2-1; tentatively, D is TRBD2 (6 bases). The germline V gene encodes CDR1 KGHDR and CDR2 SFDVKD. The CDR3 is 13 residues long. Trimming cost V 4 bases and J 12 bases, with 15 bases left between them. The CDR3 spells CATSDRDFFSQFF. CDR3 nucleotide sequence: TGTGCCACCAGTGACAGGGACTTCTTCTCGCAGTTCTTC.

This clonotype has a count of ten or more. This rearrangement joins TRBV7-2 to TRBJ2-4; 8 bases fit TRBD1. Unmatched junction bases numbered 12, after V lost 5 bases and J lost 0 bases. CDR1 and CDR2 from the germline V gene are SGHTA and FQGNSA. The CDR3 is 18 amino acids. CDR3 coding DNA: TGTGCCAGCAGCCGGTGGCAGGGGGCGAATCTAGCCAAAAACATTCAGTACTTC. This codes for CASSRWQGANLAKNIQYF.

This clonotype was counted between two and nine times. One junction end does not reproduce the germline sequence, and a read error may be involved. The genes are TRBV6-1 and TRBJ2-7; D is perhaps TRBD2 (6 bases). The CDR3 is 12 residues long. The germline V gene encodes CDR1 MNHNS and CDR2 SASEGT. DNA for the CDR3: TGTGCCAGCAGCCCAAGACCGGGGGAGTTTTCATTC. Residues: CASSPRPGEFSF.

This clonotype came up a few times. This rearrangement joins TRBV4-1 to TRBJ1-5; 8 nucleotides line up with TRBD1. Trimming took 1 base from V and 1 from J; bases not matched to a gene: 6. In germline, CDR1 is MGHRA, CDR2 YSYEKL. The CDR3 has 17 residues. Here the CDR3 DNA reads TGCGCCAGCAGCCAAGTTGTACAGGGGGTAAGCAATCAGCCCCAGCATTTT. This codes for CASSQVVQGVSNQPQHF.

The sample holds many counts of this clonotype. This chain uses TRBV14 with TRBJ2-7, with 11 bases that match TRBD1. Germline V CDR1 and CDR2: SGHDN, FVKESK. V was clipped by 8 bases and J by 6 bases; unmatched bases: 18. The CDR3 runs to 17 residues. The CDR3, as DNA: TGTGCCAGCGGCCCTGGACAGGGGGCGCATGAGTCATCCGAGCAGTACTTC. As protein: CASGPGQGAHESSEQYF.

This clonotype has just a few counts. This chain connects TRBV29-1 to TRBJ1-1; D is uncertain. The CDR3 extends over 13 amino acids. Between the trimmed V and J ends, which lost 8 bases and 1 base, there was a span of 14 bases. CDR1 is SQVTM and CDR2 is ANQGSEA in the germline V gene. The CDR3 here is CSIRRKQNTEAFF. DNA of the CDR3: TGCAGCATCCGGCGAAAACAGAACACTGAAGCTTTCTTT.

This clonotype was seen repeatedly, ten times or more. The chain joins TRBV7-2 to TRBJ2-6; the D is unclear. This CDR3 has 14 residues. From germline, CDR1 is SGHTA and CDR2 FQGNSA. The V end lost 6 bases, the J end lost 2 bases, and 8 bases lay between the germline ends. DNA of the CDR3: TGTGCCAGCAGTTTCTCAGCTGGGGCCAACGTCCTGACTTTC. It codes for CASSFSAGANVLTF.

This clonotype was recorded at least ten times. The chain recombines TRBV7-9 with TRBJ2-7, with 8 bases aligning to TRBD2. The CDR3 has 14 residues. Germline V gene data show CDR1 as SEHNR and CDR2 as FQNEAQ (reference sequence). The V gene end was trimmed by 5 bases and the J gene end by 3 bases; junction bases not matched to a gene: 6. The CDR3 DNA reads as TGTGCCAGCAGCCCGGAAGCGGGAGTCTACGAGCAGTACTTC. Amino acids: CASSPEAGVYEQYF. The full variable domain, in which reference TRBV7-9 and TRBJ2-7 provide the parts outside the CDR3, is DTGVSQNPRHKITKRGQNVTFRCDPISEHNRLYWYRQTLGQGPEFLTYFQNEAQLEKSRLLSDRFSAERPKGSFSTLEIQRTEQGDSAMYLCASSPEAGVYEQYFGPGTRLTVT.

The chain has TRBV7-9 and TRBJ2-2; the D gene is possibly TRBD1 (6 bases). V was shortened by 4 bases and J by 3 bases, with 9 bases between the two germline ends. Per the germline V gene, CDR1 is SEHNR and CDR2 is FQNEAQ (reference sequence). There are 14 residues in the CDR3. The CDR3 protein is CASSYGQYTGELFF. DNA for the CDR3: TGTGCCAGCAGCTACGGACAGTACACCGGGGAGCTGTTTTTT. Complete variable domain (other parts from reference TRBV7-9 and TRBJ2-2): DTGVSQNPRHKITKRGQNVTFRCDPISEHNRLYWYRQTLGQGPEFLTYFQNEAQLEKSRLLSDRFSAERPKGSFSTLEIQRTEQGDSAMYLCASSYGQYTGELFFGEGSRLTVL.

This clonotype turned up a few times. The rearrangement uses TRBV2 and TRBJ2-5, with 9 bases lining up with TRBD1. After removal of 2 bases from V and 2 bases from J, the junction contained 3 bases not matched to a gene. The CDR3 runs to 15 residues. Germline assignment: CDR1 SNHLY and CDR2 FYNNEI. The CDR3 coding sequence is TGTGCCAGCAGTGAACGGACAGGGGTGCAAGAGACCCAGTACTTC. It translates to CASSERTGVQETQYF. The variable domain in full, with the rest retrieved from reference TRBV2 and TRBJ2-5, is EPEVTQTPSHQVTQMGQEVILRCVPISNHLYFYWYRQILGQKVEFLVSFYNNEISEKSEIFDDQFSVERPDGSNFTLKIRSTKLEDSAMYFCASSERTGVQETQYFGPGTRLLVL.

This clonotype was seen many times. The rearrangement uses TRBV20-1 and TRBJ2-7; 10 bases align to TRBD1. From germline, CDR1 is DFQATT and CDR2 SNEGSKA (reference sequence). This CDR3 is built from 14 residues. J was trimmed by 0 bases and V by 6 bases; bases with no gene match: 5. The DNA for the CDR3 is TGCAGTGCCCTGGACAGGGGGTTCTCCTACGAGCAGTACTTC. Translated, it gives CSALDRGFSYEQYF.

The chain uses TRBV10-3 and TRBJ1-5, with D possibly matching TRBD1 (6 bases). Trimming took off 3 bases at V and 6 bases at J, with 9 bases between the two ends. The CDR3 loop spans 13 amino acids. Germline V gives CDR1 ENHRY, CDR2 SYGVKD. The CDR3 nucleotides read TGTGCCATCAGTGACACAGGGTCTCAGCCCCAGCATTTT. Protein product: CAISDTGSQPQHF.

Many counts were recorded for this clonotype. The V and J genes are TRBV30 and TRBJ2-5; 10 bases agree with TRBD2. V lost 0 bases and J lost 0; bases outside the gene matches: 1. Germline V lookup: CDR1 GTSNPN, CDR2 SVGIG (reference sequence). The CDR3 spans 15 residues. CDR3 sequence (DNA): TGTGCCTGGAGTGTAACTAGCGGGAACCAAGAGACCCAGTACTTC. This codes for CAWSVTSGNQETQYF.

This clonotype appeared many times. This chain joins TRBV28 and TRBJ2-3; D call uncertain. Trimming took off 6 bases at V and 7 bases at J, with 8 bases between the two ends. The germline V gene has CDR1 MDHEN and CDR2 SYDVKM. The CDR3 covers 11 residues. CDR3 nucleotide sequence: TGTGCCAGCAGGTCGGGCCATACGCAGTATTTT. This translates into CASRSGHTQYF.

This clonotype has at least ten counts. This rearrangement joins TRBV5-1 to TRBJ2-7; D unresolved. The CDR3 loop spans 14 amino acids. Between the trimmed V and J ends, which lost 3 bases and 2 bases, there was a span of 12 bases. Germline CDR1 SGHRS, CDR2 YFSETQ. CDR3 nucleotide sequence: TGCGCCAGCAGCTATACGACGGATACCTACGAGCAGTACTTC. Encoded protein: CASSYTTDTYEQYF.

This clonotype was counted ten times or more. V gene TRBV6-1 combines with J gene TRBJ1-3; D remains unclear. CDR3 length: 15 residues. CDR1 is MNHNS and CDR2 is SASEGT in the germline V gene. Deletions cut 4 bases from V and 1 base from J, with 11 bases between. The CDR3 bases are TGTGCCAGCAGTGTGGAGGTGCCGTCTGGAAACACCATATATTTT. It yields the protein CASSVEVPSGNTIYF.

The table lists this clonotype with a few counts. This rearrangement joins TRBV7-9 to TRBJ2-7; 7 bases match TRBD1. In germline, CDR1 is SEHNR, CDR2 FQNEAQ (reference sequence). V shed 3 bases, J shed 3 bases, and the junction held 8 bases outside the gene matches. The CDR3 consists of 15 residues. The CDR3 region has the DNA TGTGCCAGCAGCTTCCCCGGGACAGAGGGCTACGAGCAGTACTTC. Protein sequence: CASSFPGTEGYEQYF.

The chain couples TRBV29-1 to TRBJ2-1; the D gene is possibly TRBD2 (6 bases). This CDR3 is built from 16 residues. The germline V and J ends were trimmed by 6 bases and 4 bases, with 22 bases remaining between them. Germline CDR1 is SQVTM and CDR2 is ANQGSEA. The CDR3: CSVVLQGGILYNEQFF. CDR3 sequence (DNA): TGCAGCGTAGTCCTACAAGGAGGGATCTTATACAATGAGCAGTTCTTC.

This rearrangement joins TRBV30 to TRBJ2-7, with 7 bases aligning to TRBD1. V was pared by 5 bases and J by 4 bases, with 14 bases of the junction left unmatched. The germline gives CDR1 GTSNPN, CDR2 SVGIG (reference sequence). The CDR3 is 15 amino acids. The CDR3 loop reads CAWSRQDRLYYEQYF. The CDR3 DNA sequence: TGTGCCTGGTCCCGACAGGACAGGTTGTATTACGAGCAGTACTTC. Drawing the rest from reference TRBV30 and TRBJ2-7, the complete variable domain is SQTIHQWPATLVQPVGSPLSLECTVEGTSNPNLYWYRQAAGRGLQLLFYSVGIGQISSEVPQNLSASRPQDRQFILSSKKLLLSDSGFYLCAWSRQDRLYYEQYFGPGTRLTVT.

This clonotype was observed at least ten times. The chain recombines TRBV28 with TRBJ2-3; D is undetermined. This CDR3 contains 15 residues. Between the trimmed V and J ends, which lost 1 base and 0 bases, there was a span of 8 bases. The germline CDR1 and CDR2 sequences are MDHEN and SYDVKM. The CDR3 bases are TGTGCCAGCAGTTTATATTTCAGAAGCACAGATACGCAGTATTTT. Its protein product is CASSLYFRSTDTQYF.

This clonotype was detected ten times or more. J is TRBJ2-7 and V is TRBV28, with D possibly being TRBD1 or TRBD2 (5 bases each). CDR1 is MDHEN, CDR2 SYDVKM, per germline. This CDR3 contains 16 residues. The ends were cut back, 5 bases at V and 4 bases at J, with 21 bases in the middle. The CDR3 loop is CASSPHRGRTRYEQYF. CDR3 in DNA: TGTGCCAGCAGTCCCCATCGGGGACGGACGCGTTACGAGCAGTACTTC.

This clonotype has more than one count but fewer than ten. The chain uses TRBV30 and TRBJ2-3; possibly TRBD1 for D (7 bases). Trimming cost V 3 bases and J 5 bases, with 12 bases left between them. The germline V gene has CDR1 GTSNPN and CDR2 SVGIG (reference sequence). The CDR3 extends over 13 amino acids. CDR3 nucleotide sequence: TGTGCCTGGAGATCAGGGGGGAGAGATACGCAGTATTTT. Protein product: CAWRSGGRDTQYF.

This clonotype was recorded at least ten times. The chain combines TRBV9 with TRBJ2-7; D is perhaps TRBD1 (6 bases). Germline V gene sequence: CDR1 SGDLS, CDR2 YYNGEE. Trimming shortened V by 0 bases and J by 5 bases, and 15 bases separated the two germline ends. This CDR3 region has 15 residues. CDR3 bases: TGTGCCAGCAGCGTAGCTACGGGCAGGGGCCACGAGCAGTACTTC. It codes for CASSVATGRGHEQYF. The complete variable domain, with remaining parts taken from reference TRBV9 and TRBJ2-7, reads DSGVTQTPKHLITATGQRVTLRCSPRSGDLSVYWYQQSLDQGLQFLIQYYNGEERAKGNILERFSAQQFPDLHSELNLSSLELGDSALYFCASSVATGRGHEQYFGPGTRLTVT.